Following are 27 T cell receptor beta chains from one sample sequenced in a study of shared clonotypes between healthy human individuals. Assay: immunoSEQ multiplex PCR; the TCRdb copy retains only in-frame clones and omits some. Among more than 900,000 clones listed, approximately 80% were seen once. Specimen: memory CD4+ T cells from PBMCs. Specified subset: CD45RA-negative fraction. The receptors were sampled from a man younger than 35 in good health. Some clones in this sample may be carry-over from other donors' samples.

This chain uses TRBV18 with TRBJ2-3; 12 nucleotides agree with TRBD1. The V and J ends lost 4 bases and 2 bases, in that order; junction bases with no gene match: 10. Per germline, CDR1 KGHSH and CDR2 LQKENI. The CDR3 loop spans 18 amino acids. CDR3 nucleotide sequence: TGTGCCAGCTCACGGGACAGGGGGCCCTTAACCTCCACAGATACGCAGTATTTT. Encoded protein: CASSRDRGPLTSTDTQYF.

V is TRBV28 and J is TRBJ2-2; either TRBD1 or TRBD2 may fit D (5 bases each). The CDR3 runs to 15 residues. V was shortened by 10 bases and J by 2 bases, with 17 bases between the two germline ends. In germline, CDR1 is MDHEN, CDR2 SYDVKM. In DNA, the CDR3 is TGTGCCACCCAGGGACCGAAGGGTAACACCGGGGAGCTGTTTTTT. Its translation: CATQGPKGNTGELFF.

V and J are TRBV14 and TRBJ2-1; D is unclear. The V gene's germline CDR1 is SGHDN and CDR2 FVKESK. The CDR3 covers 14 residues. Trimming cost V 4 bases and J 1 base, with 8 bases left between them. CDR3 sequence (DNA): TGTGCCAGCAGCCCCCTTCTGTCCTACAATGAGCAGTTCTTC. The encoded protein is CASSPLLSYNEQFF.

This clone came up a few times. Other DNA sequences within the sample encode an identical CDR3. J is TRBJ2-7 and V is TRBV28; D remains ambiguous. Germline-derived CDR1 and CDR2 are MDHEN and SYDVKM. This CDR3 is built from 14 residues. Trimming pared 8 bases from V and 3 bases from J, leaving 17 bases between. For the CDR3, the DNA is TGTGCCAGCTTGGTTGTCAGCCCGCACTACGAGCAGTACTTC. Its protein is CASLVVSPHYEQYF.

In DNA, the CDR3 is TGTGCCATCAGTGAAGGCAGGGGGGCGATCTTAAGCGAGTACTTC. The encoded protein is CAISEGRGAILSEYF. The rearrangement joins TRBV10-3 to TRBJ2-7; D may be TRBD1 (7 bases). Germline V gives CDR1 ENHRY, CDR2 SYGVKD. CDR3 length equals 15 residues. The V and J ends lost 3 bases and 11 bases respectively, with 23 bases between them.

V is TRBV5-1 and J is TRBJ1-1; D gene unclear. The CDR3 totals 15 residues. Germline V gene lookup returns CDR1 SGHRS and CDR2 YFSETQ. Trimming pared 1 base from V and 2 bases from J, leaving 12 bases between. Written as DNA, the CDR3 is TGCGCCAGCAGCTTGTTTGGCCAACGCAACACTGAAGCTTTCTTT. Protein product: CASSLFGQRNTEAFF.

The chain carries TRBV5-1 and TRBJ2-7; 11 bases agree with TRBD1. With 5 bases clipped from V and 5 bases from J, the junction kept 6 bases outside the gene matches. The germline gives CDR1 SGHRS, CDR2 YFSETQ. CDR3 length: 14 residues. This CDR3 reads CASSKDRGPDEQYF. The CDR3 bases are TGCGCCAGCAGTAAGGACAGGGGGCCCGACGAGCAGTACTTC. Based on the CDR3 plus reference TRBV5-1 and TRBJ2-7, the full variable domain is KAGVTQTPRYLIKTRGQQVTLSCSPISGHRSVSWYQQTPGQGLQFLFEYFSETQRNKGNFPGRFSGRQFSNSRSEMNVSTLELGDSALYLCASSKDRGPDEQYFGPGTRLTVT.

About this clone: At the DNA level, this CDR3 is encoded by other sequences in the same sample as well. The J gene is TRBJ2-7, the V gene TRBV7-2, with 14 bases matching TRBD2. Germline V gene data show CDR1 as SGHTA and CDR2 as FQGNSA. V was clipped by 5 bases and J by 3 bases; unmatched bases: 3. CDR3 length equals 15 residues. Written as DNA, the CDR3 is TGTGCCAGCAGCCTCGGGACTAGCGGGAGCTACGAGCAGTACTTC. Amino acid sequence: CASSLGTSGSYEQYF.

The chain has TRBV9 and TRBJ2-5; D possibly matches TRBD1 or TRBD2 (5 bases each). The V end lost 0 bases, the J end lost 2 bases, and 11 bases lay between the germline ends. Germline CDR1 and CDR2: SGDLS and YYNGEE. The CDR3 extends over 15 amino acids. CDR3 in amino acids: CASSVVSGAQETQYF. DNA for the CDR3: TGTGCCAGCAGCGTAGTTTCCGGGGCTCAAGAGACCCAGTACTTC.

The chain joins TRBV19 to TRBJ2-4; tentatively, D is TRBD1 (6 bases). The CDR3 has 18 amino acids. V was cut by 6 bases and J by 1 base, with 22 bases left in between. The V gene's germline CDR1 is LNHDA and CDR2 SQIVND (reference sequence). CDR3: CASRPGGTGTVAKNIQYF. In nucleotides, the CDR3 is TGTGCCAGTAGGCCCGGAGGAACAGGGACCGTGGCCAAAAACATTCAGTACTTC.

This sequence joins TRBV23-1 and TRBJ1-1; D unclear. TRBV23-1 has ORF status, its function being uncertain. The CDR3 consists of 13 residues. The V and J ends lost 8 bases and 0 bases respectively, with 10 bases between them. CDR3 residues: CASPIPLNTEAFF. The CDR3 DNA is TGCGCCAGCCCGATACCTCTGAACACTGAAGCTTTCTTT.

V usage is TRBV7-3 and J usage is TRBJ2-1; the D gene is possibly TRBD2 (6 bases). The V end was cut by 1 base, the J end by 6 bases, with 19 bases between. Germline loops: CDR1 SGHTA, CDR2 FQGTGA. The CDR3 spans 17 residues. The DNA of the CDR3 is TGTGCCAGCAGCTTAAGTTCGGACGGGAGCGTCTTCAATGAGCAGTTCTTC. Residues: CASSLSSDGSVFNEQFF.

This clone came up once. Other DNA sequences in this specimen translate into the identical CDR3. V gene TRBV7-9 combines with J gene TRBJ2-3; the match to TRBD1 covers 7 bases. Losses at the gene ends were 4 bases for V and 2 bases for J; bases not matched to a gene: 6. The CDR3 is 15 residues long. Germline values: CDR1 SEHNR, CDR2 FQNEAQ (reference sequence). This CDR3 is CASSSRQGYTDTQYF. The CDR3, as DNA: TGTGCCAGCAGCTCCAGACAGGGCTACACAGATACGCAGTATTTT. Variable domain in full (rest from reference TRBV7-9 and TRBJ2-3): DTGVSQNPRHKITKRGQNVTFRCDPISEHNRLYWYRQTLGQGPEFLTYFQNEAQLEKSRLLSDRFSAERPKGSFSTLEIQRTEQGDSAMYLCASSSRQGYTDTQYFGPGTRLTVL.

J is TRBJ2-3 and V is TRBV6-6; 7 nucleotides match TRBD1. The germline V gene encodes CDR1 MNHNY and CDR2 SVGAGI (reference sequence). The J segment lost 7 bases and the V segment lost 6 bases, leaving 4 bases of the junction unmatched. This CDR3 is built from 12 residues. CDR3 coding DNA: TGTGCCAGCAGCACAGGGGTTCATACGCAGTATTTT. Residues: CASSTGVHTQYF.

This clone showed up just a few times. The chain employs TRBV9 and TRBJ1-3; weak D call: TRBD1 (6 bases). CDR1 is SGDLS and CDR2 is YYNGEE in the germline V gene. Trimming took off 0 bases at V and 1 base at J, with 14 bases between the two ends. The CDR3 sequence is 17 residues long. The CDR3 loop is CASSVALQGRSGNTIYF. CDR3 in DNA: TGTGCCAGCAGCGTAGCTCTTCAGGGGAGGTCTGGAAACACCATATATTTT.

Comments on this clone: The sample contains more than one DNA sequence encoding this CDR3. The CDR3 region has the DNA TGTGCCAGCAGCTTCTCATCGGGGAACACTGAAGCTTTCTTT. It translates to CASSFSSGNTEAFF. The chain combines TRBV5-5 with TRBJ1-1; D unresolved. Germline loops: CDR1 SGHKS, CDR2 YYEKEE (reference sequence). V lost 2 bases, J lost 1 base, and 9 bases lay in between. The CDR3 has 14 amino acids.

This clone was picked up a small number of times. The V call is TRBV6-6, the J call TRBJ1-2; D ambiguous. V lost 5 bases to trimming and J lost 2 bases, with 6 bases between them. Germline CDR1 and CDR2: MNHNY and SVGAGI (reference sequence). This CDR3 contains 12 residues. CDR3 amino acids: CASSDPNYGYTF. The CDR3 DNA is TGTGCCAGCAGTGACCCAAACTATGGCTACACCTTC.

CDR3 in amino acids: CTSRILVRKTYGYTF. CDR3 sequence (DNA): TGCACCAGCAGGATTCTTGTGCGAAAGACCTATGGCTACACCTTC. The chain carries TRBV1 and TRBJ1-2. TRBV1 is an annotated pseudogene. The length of the CDR3 is 15 residues.

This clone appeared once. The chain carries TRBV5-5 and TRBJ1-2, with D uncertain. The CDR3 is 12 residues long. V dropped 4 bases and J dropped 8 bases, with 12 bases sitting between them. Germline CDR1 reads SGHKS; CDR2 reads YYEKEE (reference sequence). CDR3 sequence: CASSLLGQGYTF. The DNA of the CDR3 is TGTGCCAGCAGCCTCTTGGGCCAAGGCTACACCTTC.

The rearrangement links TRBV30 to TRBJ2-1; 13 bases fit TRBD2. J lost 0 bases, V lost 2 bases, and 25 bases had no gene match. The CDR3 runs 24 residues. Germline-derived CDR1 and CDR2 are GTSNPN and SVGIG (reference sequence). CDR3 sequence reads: CAWSSRYPRTSGSYKEHSYNEQFF. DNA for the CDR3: TGTGCCTGGAGTTCCCGCTACCCAAGGACTAGCGGGAGTTACAAGGAGCACTCCTACAATGAGCAGTTCTTC.

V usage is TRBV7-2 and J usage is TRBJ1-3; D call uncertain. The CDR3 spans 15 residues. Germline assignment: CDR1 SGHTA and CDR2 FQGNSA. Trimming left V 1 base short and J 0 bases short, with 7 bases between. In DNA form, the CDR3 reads TGTGCCAGCAGCTTAGGTGCGAACTCTGGAAACACCATATATTTT. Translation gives CASSLGANSGNTIYF.

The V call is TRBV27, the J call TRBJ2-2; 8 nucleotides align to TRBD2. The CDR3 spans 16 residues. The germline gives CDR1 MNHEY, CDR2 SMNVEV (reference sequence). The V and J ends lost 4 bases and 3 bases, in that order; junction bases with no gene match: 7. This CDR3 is CASSSGLDRDTGELFF. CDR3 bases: TGTGCCAGCAGTTCGGGACTAGATCGGGACACCGGGGAGCTGTTTTTT.

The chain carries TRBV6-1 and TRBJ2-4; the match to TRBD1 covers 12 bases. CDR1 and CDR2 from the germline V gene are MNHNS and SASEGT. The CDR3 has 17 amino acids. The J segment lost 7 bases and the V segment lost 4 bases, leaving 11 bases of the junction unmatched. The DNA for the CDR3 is TGTGCCAGCAGTGGACATGGGACAGGGGGCCTGTGGAACATTCAGTACTTC. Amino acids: CASSGHGTGGLWNIQYF.

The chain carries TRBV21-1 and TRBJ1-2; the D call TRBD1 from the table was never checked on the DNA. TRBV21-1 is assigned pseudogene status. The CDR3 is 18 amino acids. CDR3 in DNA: TGTGCCAGCAGCAAAGTTCAGGGTCCGGCCAAAATTAACTATGGCTACACCTTC. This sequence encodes CASSKVQGPAKINYGYTF.

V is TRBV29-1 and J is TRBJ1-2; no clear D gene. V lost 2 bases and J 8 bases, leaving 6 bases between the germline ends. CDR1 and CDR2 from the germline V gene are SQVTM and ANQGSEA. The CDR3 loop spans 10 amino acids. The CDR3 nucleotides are TGCAGCGTTGAAAAATACGGCTACACCTTC. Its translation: CSVEKYGYTF.

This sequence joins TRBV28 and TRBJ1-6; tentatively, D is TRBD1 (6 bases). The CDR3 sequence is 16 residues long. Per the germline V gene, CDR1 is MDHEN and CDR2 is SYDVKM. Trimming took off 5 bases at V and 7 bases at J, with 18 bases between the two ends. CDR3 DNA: TGTGCCAGCAGTGAGAACAGGTGGGGGCCGAATTCACCCCTCCACTTT. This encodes CASSENRWGPNSPLHF.

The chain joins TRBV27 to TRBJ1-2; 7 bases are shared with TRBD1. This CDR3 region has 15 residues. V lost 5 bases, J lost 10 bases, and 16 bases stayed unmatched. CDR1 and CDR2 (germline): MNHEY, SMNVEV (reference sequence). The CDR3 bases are TGTGCCAGCAGTCTCACACCGGGACAGCCCATACCCTACACCTTC. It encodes CASSLTPGQPIPYTF.